These 8 T cell receptor beta chains were all obtained from the same sample, sequenced in a study of shared clonotypes between healthy human individuals. The protocol was immunoSEQ multiplex PCR, while the TCRdb copy is restricted to in-frame clones and leaves out a portion. The sample lists 2 million to 3 million clones, roughly 93% occurring once. The specimen was naive CD4+ T cells from PBMCs. The subset: CD45RA+ positively selected. Receptor source: a man aged 18-30 years in good health. Some clones in this sample may be carry-over from other donors' samples.

As for this clone: The sample has other DNA sequences that encode this CDR3 too. The CDR3 sequence: CASSLSGNTIYF. The CDR3 bases are TGTGCCAGCAGTTTATCCGGAAACACCATATATTTT. V is TRBV28 and J is TRBJ1-3; D unresolved. Per the germline V gene, CDR1 is MDHEN and CDR2 is SYDVKM. The CDR3 extends over 12 amino acids. V gave up 1 base and J gave up 4 bases, with 2 bases separating them.

This clone was counted once. This chain joins TRBV7-2 and TRBJ1-1; D not certain. Germline CDR1 SGHTA, CDR2 FQGNSA. V lost 2 bases, J lost 4 bases, and 11 bases lay in between. The CDR3 runs 14 residues. As DNA, the CDR3 is TGTGCCAGCAGCTTAACGGGGTTAAGCACTGAAGCTTTCTTT. Translated, it gives CASSLTGLSTEAFF.

This clone was counted once. The chain has TRBV4-2 and TRBJ2-7; TRBD1 agrees at 8 bases. In germline, CDR1 is LGHNA, CDR2 YNFKEQ. The CDR3 extends over 15 amino acids. V gave up 0 bases and J gave up 7 bases; unmatched junction bases: 8. The DNA of the CDR3 is TGTGCCAGCAGCCAAGATTCCAGGGGGCGTGATGAGCAGTACTTC. Its translation is CASSQDSRGRDEQYF.

The chain uses TRBV28 and TRBJ1-4; D is perhaps TRBD1 (6 bases). The CDR3 consists of 14 residues. V shed 3 bases and J shed 7 bases, with 12 bases lying between them. CDR1 MDHEN and CDR2 SYDVKM come from the germline V gene. CDR3 DNA sequence: TGTGCCAGCAGTTTCGGACAGAGCCTTGAAAAACTGTTTTTT. Protein product: CASSFGQSLEKLFF. The full variable domain, rest sourced from reference TRBV28 and TRBJ1-4, is DVKVTQSSRYLVKRTGEKVFLECVQDMDHENMFWYRQDPGLGLRLIYFSYDVKMKEKGDIPEGYSVSREKKERFSLILESASTNQTSMYLCASSFGQSLEKLFFGSGTQLSVL.

Only one count was recorded for this clone. For the CDR3, the DNA is TGCAGCGTTGCTGATAGCGGGAGGGCCGGAGATACGCAGTATTTT. This codes for CSVADSGRAGDTQYF. V is TRBV29-1 and J is TRBJ2-3; the match to TRBD2 covers 11 bases. V trimming: 4 bases; J trimming: 5 bases; junction bases outside the gene matches: 8. The germline V gene has CDR1 SQVTM and CDR2 ANQGSEA. The CDR3 is made up of 15 amino acids.

The CDR3 protein is CASSRGYEQYF. In DNA form, the CDR3 reads TGTGCCAGCAGCAGGGGCTACGAGCAGTACTTC. The chain couples TRBV9 to TRBJ2-7; D is perhaps TRBD1 (5 bases). V lost 4 bases to trimming and J lost 3 bases, with 5 bases between them. The CDR3 runs 11 residues. Germline V gene lookup returns CDR1 SGDLS and CDR2 YYNGEE.

This rearrangement joins TRBV29-1 to TRBJ2-3, with a possible D match to TRBD2 (6 bases). The CDR3 has 13 residues. Trimming took 6 bases from V and 11 from J, leaving 21 bases between them. Germline V lookup: CDR1 SQVTM, CDR2 ANQGSEA. CDR3 sequence reads: CSVPRGAPEGQYF. DNA of the CDR3: TGCAGCGTCCCGAGAGGGGCCCCGGAGGGGCAGTATTTT.

V usage is TRBV4-1 and J usage is TRBJ2-3, with 8 bases fitting TRBD2. Germline V gene lookup returns CDR1 MGHRA and CDR2 YSYEKL. The CDR3 contains 21 residues. V shed 0 bases and J 0 bases; nucleotides not matched to a gene: 17. The CDR3 nucleotides read TGCGCCAGCAGCCAAGATGCGGGCTTAACTAGCGGCCGCTTGAGCACAGATACGCAGTATTTT. Translated, it gives CASSQDAGLTSGRLSTDTQYF.